The clone carrying this TCR beta chain was seen only a few times. This sample is drawn from a study of blood T cells in healthy people across ages. A second PCR, run for about 7 to 11 cycles, used a sample-barcoded 5' primer plus a J-beta primer mix. TCRdb reprocessed the 5' RACE reads via MiXCR and lists one record per CDR3 protein. The sample includes some 890,000 distinct CDR3 sequences, almost 30% seen only once; the top ten take roughly 10%. The V gene lost 4 bases and the J gene lost 4 bases, with 10 bases spanning the gap. This CDR3 has 13 residues. The germline gives CDR1 LNHNV, CDR2 YYDKDF (reference sequence). The sample was also reused in another study, on T cells of mothers and their children.

The gene calls are TRBV15 and TRBJ2-5; a weak D match, TRBD2 (5 bases). The source is a middle-aged woman in good health. The sample comprised blood. Here the CDR3 reads CATSTFEGETQYF. The CDR3 DNA follows: TGTGCCACCAGCACTTTCGAGGGAGAGACCCAGTACTTC.